The T cell receptor (beta chain) described here comes from a study of shared clonotypes between healthy human individuals. Whole-study context: Aged 18 to 49, the donors were two women and three men. Donors had three CD4 naive, three CD4 memory, two CD8 naive and one CD8 memory plate apiece.

There are 12 residues in the CDR3. Germline V gene sequence: CDR1 SEHNR, CDR2 FQNEAQ (reference sequence). V shed 5 bases and J shed 7 bases, with 11 bases lying between them. The study's findings and limits: All-four-donor shared clonotypes had higher generation probabilities than non-shared clonotypes did. Generally, estimated richness proved larger in naive subsets than it did in memory subsets.

This clone was counted at least ten times. The target antigen is unknown. TCRdb keeps only in-frame clones here, not all; method: immunoSEQ multiplex PCR. The sample yields about 1 million clones, 78% seen once. Sequenced material: memory CD4+ T cells from PBMCs. Indicated subset: CD45RA-negative fraction. This chain connects TRBV7-9 to TRBJ1-2; no reliable D call. This sequence was found in a man aged 18 to 29 in good health. Some clones in this sample may be carry-over from other donors' samples. CDR3: CASSPTDSGYTF. The CDR3 DNA follows: TGTGCCAGCAGCCCTACGGATAGTGGCTACACCTTC.